This T cell receptor beta chain was profiled in a study of identical twins. TCRdb re-called the 5' RACE reads through MiXCR, storing one row per CDR3 protein. The sample consists of over 200,000 distinct CDR3 sequences, 10% to 13% of them appearing once. This CDR3 region has 15 residues. Germline CDR1 MNHEY, CDR2 SVGEGT. Germline trimming cut 8 bases from V and 4 bases from J; bases unmatched to any gene: 9. Sequenced sample: memory T cells sorted from blood. This clonotype was sampled from a middle-aged man in good health. The chain links TRBV6-2 or TRBV6-3 to TRBJ2-2; 8 bases agree with TRBD1. This chain's CDR3 is CASWPGQAITGELFF. The CDR3 nucleotides are TGTGCCAGCTGGCCGGGACAGGCCATCACCGGGGAGCTGTTTTTT.